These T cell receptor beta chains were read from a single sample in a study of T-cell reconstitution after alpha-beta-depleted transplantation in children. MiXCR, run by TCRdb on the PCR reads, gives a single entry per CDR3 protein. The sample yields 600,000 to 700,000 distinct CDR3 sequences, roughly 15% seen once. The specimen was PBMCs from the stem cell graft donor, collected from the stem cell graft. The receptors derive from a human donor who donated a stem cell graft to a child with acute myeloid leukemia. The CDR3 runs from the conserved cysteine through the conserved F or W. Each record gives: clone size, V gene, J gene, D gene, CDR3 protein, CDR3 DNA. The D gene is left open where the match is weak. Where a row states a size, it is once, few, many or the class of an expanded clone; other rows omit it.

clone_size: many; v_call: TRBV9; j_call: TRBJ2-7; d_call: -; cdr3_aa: CASSTGSGSYEQYF; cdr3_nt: TGTGCCAGCAGCACCGGGTCGGGGAGCTACGAGCAGTACTTC
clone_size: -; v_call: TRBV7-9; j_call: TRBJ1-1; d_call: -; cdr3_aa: CASTFGSPTEAFF; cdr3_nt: TGTGCCAGCACCTTTGGGTCACCAACTGAAGCTTTCTTT
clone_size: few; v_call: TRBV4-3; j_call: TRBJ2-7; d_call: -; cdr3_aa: CASSQDIPGIYEQYF; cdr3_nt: TGCGCCAGCAGCCAAGATATCCCAGGGATCTACGAGCAGTACTTC
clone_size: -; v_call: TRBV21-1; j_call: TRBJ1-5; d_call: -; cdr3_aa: CASSKSTAQGQYLQPQHF; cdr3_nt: TGTGCCAGCAGCAAAAGTACAGCTCAGGGCCAGTACCTTCAGCCCCAGCATTTT
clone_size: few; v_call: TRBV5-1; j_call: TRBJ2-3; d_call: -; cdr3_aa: CASSWRGDTQYF; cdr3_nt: TGCGCCAGCAGCTGGAGGGGAGATACGCAGTATTTT
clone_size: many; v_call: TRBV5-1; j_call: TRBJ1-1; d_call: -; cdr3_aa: CASSLDAFPEAFF; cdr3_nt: TGCGCCAGCAGCTTGGACGCCTTCCCTGAAGCTTTCTTT
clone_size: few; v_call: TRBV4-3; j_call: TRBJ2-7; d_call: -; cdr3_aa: CASSQGHSYEQYF; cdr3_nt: TGCGCCAGCAGCCAAGGGCACAGCTACGAGCAGTACTTC
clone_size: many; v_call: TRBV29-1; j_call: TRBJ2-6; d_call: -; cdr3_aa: CSVEEWLLSGANVLTF; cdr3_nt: TGCAGCGTTGAAGAATGGTTATTATCTGGGGCCAACGTCCTGACTTTC
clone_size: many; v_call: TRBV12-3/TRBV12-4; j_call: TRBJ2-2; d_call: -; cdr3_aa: CASSFSPLGTGELFF; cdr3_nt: TGTGCCAGCAGTTTTTCCCCCCTAGGGACCGGGGAGCTGTTTTTT
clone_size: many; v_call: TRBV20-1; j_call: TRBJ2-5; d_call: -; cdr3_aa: CSARDGEWSGTQYF; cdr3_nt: TGCAGTGCTAGAGATGGCGAGTGGTCGGGGACCCAGTACTTC
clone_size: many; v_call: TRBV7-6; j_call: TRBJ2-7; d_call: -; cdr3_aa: CASSPEGGPYYEQYF; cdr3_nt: TGTGCCAGCAGCCCAGAAGGTGGGCCCTACTACGAGCAGTACTTC
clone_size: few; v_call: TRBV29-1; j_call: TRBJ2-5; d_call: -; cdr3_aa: CSVDVAGQETQYF; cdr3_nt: TGCAGCGTTGATGTGGCAGGCCAAGAGACCCAGTACTTC
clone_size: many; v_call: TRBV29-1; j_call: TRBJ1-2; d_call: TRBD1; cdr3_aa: CSVGRDRGSTNYGYTF; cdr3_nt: TGCAGCGTTGGACGGGACAGGGGATCAACTAACTATGGCTACACCTTC
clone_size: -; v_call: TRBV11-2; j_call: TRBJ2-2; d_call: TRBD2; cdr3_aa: CASSPTGLAGAYTGELFF; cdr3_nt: TGTGCCAGCAGCCCGACGGGGCTAGCGGGGGCCTACACCGGGGAGCTGTTTTTT
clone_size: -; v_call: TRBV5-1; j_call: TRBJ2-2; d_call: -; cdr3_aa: CASTSRGTGELFF; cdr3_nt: TGCGCCAGCACGAGCAGGGGTACCGGGGAGCTGTTTTTT
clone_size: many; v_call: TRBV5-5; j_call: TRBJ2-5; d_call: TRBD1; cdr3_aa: CASSTLTGGRETQYF; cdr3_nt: TGTGCCAGCAGCACGCTTACAGGGGGCAGAGAGACCCAGTACTTC
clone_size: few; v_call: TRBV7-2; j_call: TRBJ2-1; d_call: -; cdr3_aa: CASSSIWGSSYNEQFF; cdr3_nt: TGTGCCAGCAGCTCAATATGGGGGAGCTCCTACAATGAGCAGTTCTTC
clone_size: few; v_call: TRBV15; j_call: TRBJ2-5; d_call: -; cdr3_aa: CATSPSNRLQETQYF; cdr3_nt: TGTGCCACCAGCCCATCGAACAGGCTCCAGGAGACCCAGTACTTC
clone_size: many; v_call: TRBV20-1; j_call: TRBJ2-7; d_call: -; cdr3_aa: CSARRQVYEQYF; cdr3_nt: TGCAGTGCTAGAAGACAGGTGTACGAGCAGTACTTC
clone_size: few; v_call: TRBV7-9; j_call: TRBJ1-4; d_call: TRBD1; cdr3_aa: CASSSPQGPANEKLFF; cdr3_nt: TGTGCCAGCAGCTCGCCACAGGGGCCGGCTAATGAAAAACTGTTTTTT
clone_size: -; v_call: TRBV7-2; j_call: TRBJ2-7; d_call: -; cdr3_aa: CASSPGDPYEQYF; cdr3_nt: TGTGCCAGCAGCCCGGGGGACCCATACGAGCAGTACTTC
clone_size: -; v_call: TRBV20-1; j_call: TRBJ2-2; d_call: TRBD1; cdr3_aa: CSARDRDRGTGELFF; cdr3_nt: TGCAGTGCTAGAGATAGGGACAGGGGAACCGGGGAGCTGTTTTTT
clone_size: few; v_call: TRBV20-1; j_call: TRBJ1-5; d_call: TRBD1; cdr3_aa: CSARDYWGQGSIGNQPQHF; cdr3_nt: TGCAGTGCTAGAGATTATTGGGGACAGGGATCCATCGGCAATCAGCCCCAGCATTTT
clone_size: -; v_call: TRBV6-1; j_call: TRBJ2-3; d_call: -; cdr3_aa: CASSETRVDTQYF; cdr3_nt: TGTGCCAGCAGTGAGACTCGGGTAGATACGCAGTATTTT
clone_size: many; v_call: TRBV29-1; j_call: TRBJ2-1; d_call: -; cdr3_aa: CSVEAENEQFF; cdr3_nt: TGCAGCGTTGAAGCCGAAAATGAGCAGTTCTTC
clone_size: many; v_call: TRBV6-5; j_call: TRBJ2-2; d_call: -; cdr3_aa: CASSYRDMSTGELFF; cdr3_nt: TGTGCCAGCAGTTACAGGGATATGAGCACCGGGGAGCTGTTTTTT
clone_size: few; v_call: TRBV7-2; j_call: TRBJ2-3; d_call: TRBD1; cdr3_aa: CASSLLGQGVFDTQYF; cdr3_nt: TGTGCCAGCAGCTTATTGGGACAGGGGGTATTCGATACGCAGTATTTT
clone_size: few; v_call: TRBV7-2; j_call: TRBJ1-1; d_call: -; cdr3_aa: CASSRRPAQANTEAFF; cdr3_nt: TGTGCCAGCAGCCGAAGACCGGCTCAGGCGAACACTGAAGCTTTCTTT
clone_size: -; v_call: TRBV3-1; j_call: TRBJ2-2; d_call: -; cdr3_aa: CASSPVVNTGELFF; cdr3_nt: TGTGCCAGCAGCCCAGTGGTGAACACCGGGGAGCTGTTTTTT
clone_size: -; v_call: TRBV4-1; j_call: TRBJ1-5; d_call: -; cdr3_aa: CASSQVFDDQPQHF; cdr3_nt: TGCGCCAGCAGCCAAGTTTTTGACGATCAGCCCCAGCATTTT